The 21 T cell receptor beta chains below were found in one sample sequenced in a study of persistence of HIV-infected CD4 T cells. The immunoSEQ assay was version 4, run in survey mode. Assay used: immunoSEQ multiplex PCR; TCRdb lists only in-frame clones, some missing. The sample has around 20,000 clones; around 78% are singletons. For these TCRs, the target antigens are not known. The stimulus was lysate of CMV-infected fibroblasts, around 10 ug/mL. Sorting selected CD4+ T cells upregulating both CD40 ligand and CD69. Sequencing was performed on CD4+ T cells sorted from PBMCs after approximately 18-hour stimulation, taken from a patient who received antiretroviral therapy. The receptors stem from an adult man with HIV who was CMV-seropositive.

The J gene is TRBJ1-1, the V gene TRBV20-1; possibly TRBD1 for D (5 bases). The germline V gene has CDR1 DFQATT and CDR2 SNEGSKA (reference sequence). The CDR3 totals 11 residues. CDR3 amino acids: CRPGLNTEAFF. CDR3 sequence (DNA): TGCAGGCCGGGGCTGAACACTGAAGCTTTCTTT.

The chain links TRBV7-9 to TRBJ1-2; TRBD1 is a possible D gene (6 bases). The CDR3 sequence is 15 residues long. From germline, CDR1 is SEHNR and CDR2 FQNEAQ (reference sequence). Trimming cost V 0 bases and J 8 bases, with 16 bases left between them. The CDR3 here is CASSLANRAEGGYTF. CDR3 nucleotides: TGTGCCAGCAGCTTAGCGAACAGGGCGGAGGGCGGCTACACCTTC. Full variable domain (outside the CDR3, taken from reference TRBV7-9 and TRBJ1-2): DTGVSQNPRHKITKRGQNVTFRCDPISEHNRLYWYRQTLGQGPEFLTYFQNEAQLEKSRLLSDRFSAERPKGSFSTLEIQRTEQGDSAMYLCASSLANRAEGGYTFGSGTRLTVV.

This chain connects TRBV9 to TRBJ2-2; D unresolved. The germline V and J ends were trimmed by 0 bases and 8 bases, with 17 bases remaining between them. Germline CDR1 is SGDLS and CDR2 is YYNGEE. There are 16 residues in the CDR3. The CDR3 loop is CASSVGGRRSTGELFF. DNA for the CDR3: TGTGCCAGCAGCGTAGGCGGTCGACGGTCGACGGGGGAGCTGTTTTTT.

This chain connects TRBV9 to TRBJ1-5, with 8 bases that match TRBD1. The J segment lost 6 bases and the V segment lost 2 bases, leaving 7 bases of the junction unmatched. Germline CDR1 is SGDLS and CDR2 is YYNGEE. There are 15 residues in the CDR3. CDR3 region: CASSVSGGAGQPQHF. CDR3 sequence (DNA): TGTGCCAGCAGCGTCTCAGGGGGCGCGGGTCAGCCCCAGCATTTT.

The chain has TRBV7-3 and TRBJ2-1; 11 positions agree with TRBD2. The CDR3 length is 13 residues. Germline trimming cut 3 bases from V and 13 bases from J; bases unmatched to any gene: 5. CDR1 is SGHTA, CDR2 FQGTGA, per germline. In DNA, the CDR3 is TGTGCCAGCAGCTTCGATAGCGGGGGGGTACAGTTCTTC. Its translation: CASSFDSGGVQFF.

This sequence joins TRBV28 and TRBJ1-4; D ambiguous. In germline, CDR1 is MDHEN, CDR2 SYDVKM. The length of the CDR3 is 12 residues. V lost 10 bases and J lost 8, with 14 bases in between. CDR3 nucleotides: TGTGCCACCAGACCCGGCGGCGAAAAACTGTTTTTT. It is translated as CATRPGGEKLFF. The full variable domain, in which reference TRBV28 and TRBJ1-4 provide the parts outside the CDR3, is DVKVTQSSRYLVKRTGEKVFLECVQDMDHENMFWYRQDPGLGLRLIYFSYDVKMKEKGDIPEGYSVSREKKERFSLILESASTNQTSMYLCATRPGGEKLFFGSGTQLSVL.

This chain uses TRBV19 with TRBJ2-6; D is unresolved. Germline CDR1 and CDR2: LNHDA and SQIVND (reference sequence). V was trimmed by 6 bases and J by 5 bases, leaving 8 bases between them. CDR3 length: 13 residues. In DNA, the CDR3 is TGTGCCAGTAGCGCCGGGTGGGCCAACGTCCTGACTTTC. Translating it yields CASSAGWANVLTF.

This sequence joins TRBV5-1 and TRBJ2-7; 11 nucleotides match TRBD2. Trimming removed 5 bases from V and 2 bases from J; junction bases left unmatched: 6. Per germline, CDR1 SGHRS and CDR2 YFSETQ. This CDR3 region has 15 residues. CDR3 sequence (DNA): TGCGCCAGCAGGCCTGGGACTAGCGGAGCCTACGAGCAGTACTTC. Translation gives CASRPGTSGAYEQYF. The variable domain in full, completed from reference TRBV5-1 and TRBJ2-7, reads KAGVTQTPRYLIKTRGQQVTLSCSPISGHRSVSWYQQTPGQGLQFLFEYFSETQRNKGNFPGRFSGRQFSNSRSEMNVSTLELGDSALYLCASRPGTSGAYEQYFGPGTRLTVT.

The CDR3 DNA sequence: TGTGCCAGCAGTTTGCGCGGGGGCCTTCAGAACACTGAAGCTTTCTTT. This encodes CASSLRGGLQNTEAFF. The V gene is TRBV27, the J gene TRBJ1-1, with TRBD1 as a possible D gene (6 bases). This CDR3 is 16 amino acids long. Trimming removed 3 bases at V and 1 base at J, with 15 bases between. The germline V gene encodes CDR1 MNHEY and CDR2 SMNVEV (reference sequence).

The J gene is TRBJ2-7, the V gene TRBV18, with D possibly TRBD2 on 6 matching bases. CDR3 length: 13 residues. The germline V gene encodes CDR1 KGHSH and CDR2 LQKENI. The V end was cut by 5 bases, the J end by 6 bases, with 14 bases between. The CDR3 DNA follows: TGTGCCAGCTCAGGATTGGAGGGCGTCGAGCAGTACTTC. Translated, it gives CASSGLEGVEQYF.

This clone was counted a single time. The rearrangement uses TRBV19 and TRBJ1-6; TRBD1 aligns across 7 bases. The V and J ends lost 10 bases and 7 bases, in that order; junction bases with no gene match: 13. The CDR3 consists of 15 residues. In germline, CDR1 is LNHDA, CDR2 SQIVND (reference sequence). The CDR3 DNA is TGTGCCACCCAGGAACAGGGGTCGCGGAATTCACCCCTCCACTTT. This gives the protein CATQEQGSRNSPLHF.

The chain joins TRBV7-2 to TRBJ2-5, with a weak D call TRBD2 (6 bases). Trimming cost V 5 bases and J 5 bases, with 15 bases left between them. This CDR3 is built from 14 residues. The germline gives CDR1 SGHTA, CDR2 FQGNSA. The CDR3 here is CASSLRTRGETQYF. The CDR3 bases are TGTGCCAGCAGCCTCCGGACTCGGGGGGAGACCCAGTACTTC.

In its sample, this clone was seen a few times. The chain couples TRBV6-5 to TRBJ1-5; D is uncertain. Looked up from germline, CDR1 is MNHEY and CDR2 is SVGAGI. The CDR3 spans 12 residues. The V and J ends lost 4 bases and 3 bases respectively, with 4 bases between them. The CDR3 protein is CASSSLNQPQHF. As DNA, the CDR3 is TGTGCCAGCAGTTCCCTCAATCAGCCCCAGCATTTT.

This chain connects TRBV3-1 (or the pseudogene TRBV3-2) to TRBJ1-4; the D gene is possibly TRBD1 (6 bases). CDR1 and CDR2 (germline): LGHDT, YNNKEL (reference sequence). Trimming took 8 bases from V and 5 from J, leaving 15 bases between them. The CDR3 loop spans 14 amino acids. In DNA, the CDR3 is TGTGCCAGCGGAAACAGGGATGGCAATGAAAAACTGTTTTTT. The encoded protein is CASGNRDGNEKLFF.

This chain uses TRBV6-1 with TRBJ2-3, with TRBD2 identical over 9 bases. There are 18 residues in the CDR3. V gave up 4 bases and J gave up 8 bases; unmatched junction bases: 19. Germline V gene sequence: CDR1 MNHNS, CDR2 SASEGT. The chain's CDR3 is CASSGFRGAGGLGGTQYF. The CDR3 region has the DNA TGTGCCAGCAGTGGCTTTAGAGGAGCGGGGGGCCTAGGGGGTACGCAGTATTTT.

This clone showed up just a few times. V gene TRBV3-1 (or the pseudogene TRBV3-2) combines with J gene TRBJ2-1; D is perhaps TRBD2 (6 bases). The CDR3 has 15 residues. Germline assignment: CDR1 LGHDT and CDR2 YNNKEL (reference sequence). Trimming took 4 bases from V and 0 from J, leaving 10 bases between them. CDR3: CASSRAGSSYNEQFF. DNA for the CDR3: TGTGCCAGCAGCCGGGCGGGGAGCTCCTACAATGAGCAGTTCTTC.

This chain joins TRBV28 and TRBJ1-2, with TRBD1 identical over 7 bases. The CDR3 spans 14 residues. V shed 6 bases and J 6 bases; nucleotides not matched to a gene: 10. Germline V gives CDR1 MDHEN, CDR2 SYDVKM. CDR3 residues: CASRQLTGKHGYTF. The CDR3 nucleotides read TGTGCCAGCAGGCAACTGACAGGGAAGCATGGCTACACCTTC.

V usage is TRBV3-1 (or the pseudogene TRBV3-2) and J usage is TRBJ1-4; D remains ambiguous. Trimming took off 1 base at V and 8 bases at J, with 14 bases between the two ends. The CDR3 is 15 residues long. Germline loops: CDR1 LGHDT, CDR2 YNNKEL (reference sequence). The CDR3 spells CASSQGLVLKEKLFF. The CDR3 region has the DNA TGTGCCAGCAGCCAAGGGTTGGTGTTAAAGGAAAAACTGTTTTTT.

The gene calls are TRBV28 and TRBJ2-3; D may be TRBD1 (6 bases). CDR1 MDHEN and CDR2 SYDVKM come from the germline V gene. The CDR3 extends over 13 amino acids. V lost 5 bases to trimming and J lost 11 bases, with 17 bases between them. The CDR3 region has the DNA TGTGCCAGCAGTGCCCCGCAGGACAGAAGGCAGTATTTT. As protein: CASSAPQDRRQYF.

Only a few counts were recorded for this clone. Other DNA variants within this sample encode the same CDR3. The rearrangement uses TRBV7-9 and TRBJ2-7; the D call may be TRBD1 or TRBD2 (6 bases each). Germline values: CDR1 SEHNR, CDR2 FQNEAQ (reference sequence). The CDR3 runs to 13 residues. The V and J ends lost 0 bases and 5 bases respectively, with 8 bases between them. This CDR3 is CASSLAGGNEQYF. CDR3 coding DNA: TGTGCCAGCAGCTTAGCGGGGGGCAACGAGCAGTACTTC.

The J gene is TRBJ1-2, the V gene TRBV30, with 7 bases matching TRBD1. This CDR3 has 15 amino acids. CDR1 is GTSNPN and CDR2 is SVGIG in the germline V gene (reference sequence). After removal of 4 bases from V and 5 bases from J, the junction contained 13 bases not matched to a gene. CDR3 DNA sequence: TGTGCCTGGAAATTAGGTGGCAGGGGGTTATATGGCTACACCTTC. Translating it yields CAWKLGGRGLYGYTF.